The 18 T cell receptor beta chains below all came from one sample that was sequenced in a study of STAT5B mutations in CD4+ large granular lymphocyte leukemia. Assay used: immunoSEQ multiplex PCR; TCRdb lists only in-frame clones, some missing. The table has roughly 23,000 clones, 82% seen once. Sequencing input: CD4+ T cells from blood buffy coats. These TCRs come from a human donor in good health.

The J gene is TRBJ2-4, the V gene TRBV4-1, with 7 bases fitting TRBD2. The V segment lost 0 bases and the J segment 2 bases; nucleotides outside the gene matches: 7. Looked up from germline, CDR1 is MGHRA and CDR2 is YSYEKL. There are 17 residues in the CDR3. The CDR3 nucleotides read TGCGCCAGCAGCCAAGATGGAAGCGGGGATTCCAAAAACATTCAGTACTTC. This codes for CASSQDGSGDSKNIQYF.

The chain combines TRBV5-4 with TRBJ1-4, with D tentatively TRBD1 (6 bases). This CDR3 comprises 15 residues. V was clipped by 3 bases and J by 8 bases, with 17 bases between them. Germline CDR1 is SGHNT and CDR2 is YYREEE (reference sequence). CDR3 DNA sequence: TGTGCCAGCAGCTCGCCCGGGACAAAGGGGGAAAAACTGTTTTTT. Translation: CASSSPGTKGEKLFF.

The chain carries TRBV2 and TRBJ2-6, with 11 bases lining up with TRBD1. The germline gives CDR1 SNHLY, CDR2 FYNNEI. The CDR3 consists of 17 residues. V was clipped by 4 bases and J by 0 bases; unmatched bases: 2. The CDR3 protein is CASSGGTGGSGANVLTF. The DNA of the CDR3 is TGTGCCAGCAGTGGGGGGACAGGGGGCTCTGGGGCCAACGTCCTGACTTTC.

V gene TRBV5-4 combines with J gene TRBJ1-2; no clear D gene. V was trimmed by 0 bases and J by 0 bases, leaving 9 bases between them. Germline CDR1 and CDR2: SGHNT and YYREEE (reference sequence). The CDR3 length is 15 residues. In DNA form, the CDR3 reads TGTGCCAGCAGCTTGGGGAGGTCCGCTAACTATGGCTACACCTTC. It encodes CASSLGRSANYGYTF.

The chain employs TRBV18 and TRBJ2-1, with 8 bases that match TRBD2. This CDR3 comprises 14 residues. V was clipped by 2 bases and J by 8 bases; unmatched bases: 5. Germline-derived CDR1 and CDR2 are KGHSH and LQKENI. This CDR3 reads CASSPTSGEDEQFF. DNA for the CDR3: TGTGCCAGCTCACCAACTAGCGGAGAGGATGAGCAGTTCTTC.

CDR3 protein: CASSETRPLAVYEQYF. The CDR3 DNA reads as TGTGCCAGCAGTGAAACGCGGCCCCTAGCGGTATACGAGCAGTACTTC. This chain connects TRBV6-1 to TRBJ2-7; TRBD2 matches 7 bases. The CDR3 covers 16 residues. The ends lost 2 bases at V and 4 bases at J; junction bases unmatched: 11. Germline loops: CDR1 MNHNS, CDR2 SASEGT.

CDR3 amino acids: CASSPRGQNTGELFF. As DNA, the CDR3 is TGTGCCAGCAGCCCTCGGGGACAGAACACCGGGGAGCTGTTTTTT. The chain recombines TRBV7-9 with TRBJ2-2, with D maybe TRBD1 (6 bases). CDR1 SEHNR and CDR2 FQNEAQ come from the germline V gene (reference sequence). With 5 bases removed from V and 1 base from J, the gap between germline ends came to 11 bases. The CDR3 sequence is 15 residues long. The full variable domain, its missing parts supplied by reference TRBV7-9 and TRBJ2-2, is DTGVSQNPRHKITKRGQNVTFRCDPISEHNRLYWYRQTLGQGPEFLTYFQNEAQLEKSRLLSDRFSAERPKGSFSTLEIQRTEQGDSAMYLCASSPRGQNTGELFFGEGSRLTVL.

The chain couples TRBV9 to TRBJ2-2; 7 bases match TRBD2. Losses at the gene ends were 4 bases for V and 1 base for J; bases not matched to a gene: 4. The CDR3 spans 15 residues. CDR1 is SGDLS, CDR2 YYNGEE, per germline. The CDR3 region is CASSTGGGNTGELFF. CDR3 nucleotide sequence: TGTGCCAGCAGCACGGGAGGAGGGAACACCGGGGAGCTGTTTTTT.

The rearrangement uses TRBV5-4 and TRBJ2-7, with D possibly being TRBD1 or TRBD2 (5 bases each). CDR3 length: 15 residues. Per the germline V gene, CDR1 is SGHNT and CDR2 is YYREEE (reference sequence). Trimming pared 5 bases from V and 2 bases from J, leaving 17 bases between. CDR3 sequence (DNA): TGTGCCAGCAGTCGCACCGGGACGGGGACCTACGAGCAGTACTTC. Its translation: CASSRTGTGTYEQYF.

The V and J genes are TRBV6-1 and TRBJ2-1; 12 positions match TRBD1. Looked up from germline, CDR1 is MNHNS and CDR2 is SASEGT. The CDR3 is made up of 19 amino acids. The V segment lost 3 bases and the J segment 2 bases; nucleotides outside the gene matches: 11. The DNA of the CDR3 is TGTGCCAGCAGTGAGATCCACCAATGGGACAGGGGGCCCTACAATGAGCAGTTCTTC. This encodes CASSEIHQWDRGPYNEQFF.

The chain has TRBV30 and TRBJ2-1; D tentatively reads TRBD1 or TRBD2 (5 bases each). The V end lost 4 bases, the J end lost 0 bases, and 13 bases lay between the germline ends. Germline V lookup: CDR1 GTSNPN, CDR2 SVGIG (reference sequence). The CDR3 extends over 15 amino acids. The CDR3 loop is CAWTPGPISYNEQFF. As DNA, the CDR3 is TGTGCCTGGACCCCGGGACCGATCTCCTACAATGAGCAGTTCTTC.

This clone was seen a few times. CDR3 loop: CASSIFNYGYTF. The CDR3 region has the DNA TGTGCCAGCAGTATATTTAACTATGGCTACACCTTC. The V and J genes are TRBV28 and TRBJ1-2, with D uncertain. Germline V gene data show CDR1 as MDHEN and CDR2 as SYDVKM. The CDR3 sequence is 12 residues long. The V and J ends lost 5 bases and 1 base respectively, with 5 bases between them.

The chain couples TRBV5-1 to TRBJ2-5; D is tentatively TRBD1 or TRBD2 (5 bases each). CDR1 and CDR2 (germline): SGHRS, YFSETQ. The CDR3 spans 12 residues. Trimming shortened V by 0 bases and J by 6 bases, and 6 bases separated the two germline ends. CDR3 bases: TGCGCCAGCAGCTTGGGGGACCAGACCCAGTACTTC. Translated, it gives CASSLGDQTQYF.

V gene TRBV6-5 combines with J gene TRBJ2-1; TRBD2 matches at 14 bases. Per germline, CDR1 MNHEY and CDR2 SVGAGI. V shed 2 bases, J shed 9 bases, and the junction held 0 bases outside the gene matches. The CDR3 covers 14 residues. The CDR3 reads CASSYGLAGGEQFF. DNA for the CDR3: TGTGCCAGCAGTTACGGACTAGCGGGAGGTGAGCAGTTCTTC.

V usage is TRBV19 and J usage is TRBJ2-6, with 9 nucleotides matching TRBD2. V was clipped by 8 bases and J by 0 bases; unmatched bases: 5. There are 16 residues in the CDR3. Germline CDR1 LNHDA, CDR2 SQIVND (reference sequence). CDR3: CASGRLAVSGANVLTF. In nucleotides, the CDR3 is TGTGCCAGTGGTAGACTAGCGGTCTCTGGGGCCAACGTCCTGACTTTC.

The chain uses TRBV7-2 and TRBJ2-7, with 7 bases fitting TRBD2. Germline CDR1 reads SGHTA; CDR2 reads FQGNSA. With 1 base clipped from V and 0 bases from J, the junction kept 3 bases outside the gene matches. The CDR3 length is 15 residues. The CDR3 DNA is TGTGCCAGCAGCTTAGAATGGGGGGGCTCCTACGAGCAGTACTTC. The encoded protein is CASSLEWGGSYEQYF.

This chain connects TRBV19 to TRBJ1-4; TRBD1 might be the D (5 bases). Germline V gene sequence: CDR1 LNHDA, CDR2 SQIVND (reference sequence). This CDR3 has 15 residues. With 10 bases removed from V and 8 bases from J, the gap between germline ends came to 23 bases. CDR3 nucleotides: TGTGCCACCTCAACCCCCGGGACGCTGGGGGAAAAACTGTTTTTT. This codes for CATSTPGTLGEKLFF.

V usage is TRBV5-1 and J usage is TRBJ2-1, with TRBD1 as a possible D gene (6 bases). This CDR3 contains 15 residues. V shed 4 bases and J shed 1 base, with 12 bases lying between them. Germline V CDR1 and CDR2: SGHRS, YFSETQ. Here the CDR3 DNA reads TGCGCCAGCAGCCCAACAGGGCGATCCTACAATGAGCAGTTCTTC. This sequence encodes CASSPTGRSYNEQFF.